The 3 T cell receptor beta chains reported below all come from one sample, sequenced in a study of early T cells in non-severe SARS-CoV-2 infection. TCRdb processed the 5' RACE reads anew with MiXCR; each CDR3 protein has one entry. The sample has some 70,000 distinct CDR3 sequences, over 8% seen once; the top ten hold roughly 3.2%. Sequenced input: whole blood. The receptors stem from an adult who was a healthcare worker with PCR-confirmed SARS-CoV-2 infection or an uninfected control (not recorded which).

The V call is TRBV7-2, the J call TRBJ2-2, with 8 nucleotides matching TRBD2. The CDR3 has 14 amino acids. V was pared by 5 bases and J by 4 bases, with 3 bases of the junction left unmatched. Germline loops: CDR1 SGHTA, CDR2 FQGNSA. CDR3 bases: TGTGCCAGCAGCGCCAGCGGGAGCACCGGGGAGCTGTTTTTT. Translating it yields CASSASGSTGELFF.

This sequence joins TRBV20-1 and TRBJ1-1; D not resolved. V lost 4 bases and J 4 bases, leaving 16 bases between the germline ends. Germline V gene lookup returns CDR1 DFQATT and CDR2 SNEGSKA (reference sequence). The CDR3 runs 14 residues. CDR3 nucleotides: TGCAGTGCTAATGGGAAAGGAGGGAGCACTGAAGCTTTCTTT. This translates into CSANGKGGSTEAFF.

This clonotype was seen at least ten times. The rearrangement uses TRBV12-3 or TRBV12-4 and TRBJ2-3; a weak D match, TRBD2 (6 bases). V was shortened by 4 bases and J by 8 bases, with 10 bases between the two germline ends. The CDR3 sequence is 12 residues long. The CDR3 coding sequence is TGTGCCAGCAGTTCTCAGGGAGGTACGCAGTATTTT. Its protein product is CASSSQGGTQYF.